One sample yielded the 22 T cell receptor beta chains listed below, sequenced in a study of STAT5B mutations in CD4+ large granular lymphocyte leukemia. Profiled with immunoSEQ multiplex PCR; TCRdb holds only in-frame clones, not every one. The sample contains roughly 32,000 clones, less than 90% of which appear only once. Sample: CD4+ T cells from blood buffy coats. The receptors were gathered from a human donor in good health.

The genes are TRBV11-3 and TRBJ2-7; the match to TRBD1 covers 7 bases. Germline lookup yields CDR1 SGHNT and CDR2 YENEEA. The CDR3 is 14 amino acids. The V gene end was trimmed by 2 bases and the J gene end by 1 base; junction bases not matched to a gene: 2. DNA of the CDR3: TGTGCCAGCAGCTTAAACAGGGGATCCTACGAGCAGTACTTC. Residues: CASSLNRGSYEQYF.

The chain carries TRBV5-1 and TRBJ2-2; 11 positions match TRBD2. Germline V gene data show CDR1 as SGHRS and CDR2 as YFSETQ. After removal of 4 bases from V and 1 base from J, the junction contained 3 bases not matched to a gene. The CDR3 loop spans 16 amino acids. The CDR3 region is CASSPTSGGNTGELFF. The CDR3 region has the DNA TGCGCCAGCAGCCCTACTAGCGGGGGGAACACCGGGGAGCTGTTTTTT.

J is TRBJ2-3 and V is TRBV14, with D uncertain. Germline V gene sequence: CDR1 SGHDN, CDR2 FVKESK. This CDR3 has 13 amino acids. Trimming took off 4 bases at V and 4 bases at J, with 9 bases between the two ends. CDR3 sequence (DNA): TGTGCCAGCAGCCTTAATATCCCAGATACGCAGTATTTT. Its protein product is CASSLNIPDTQYF.

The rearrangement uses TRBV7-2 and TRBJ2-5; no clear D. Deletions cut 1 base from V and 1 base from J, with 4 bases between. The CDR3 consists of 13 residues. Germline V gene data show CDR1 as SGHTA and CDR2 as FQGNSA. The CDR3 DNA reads TGTGCCAGCAGCTTAGTCGGCCAAGAGACCCAGTACTTC. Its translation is CASSLVGQETQYF. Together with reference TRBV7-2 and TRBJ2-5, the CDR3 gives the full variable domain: GAGVSQSPSNKVTEKGKDVELRCDPISGHTALYWYRQSLGQGLEFLIYFQGNSAPDKSGLPSDRFSAERTGGSVSTLTIQRTQQEDSAVYLCASSLVGQETQYFGPGTRLLVL.

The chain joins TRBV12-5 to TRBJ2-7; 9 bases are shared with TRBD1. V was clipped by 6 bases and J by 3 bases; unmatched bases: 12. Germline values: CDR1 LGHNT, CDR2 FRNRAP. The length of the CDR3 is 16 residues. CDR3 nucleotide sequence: TGTGCTAGTGGCCCCTCCCCGGGACAGGGTAGCTACGAGCAGTACTTC. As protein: CASGPSPGQGSYEQYF.

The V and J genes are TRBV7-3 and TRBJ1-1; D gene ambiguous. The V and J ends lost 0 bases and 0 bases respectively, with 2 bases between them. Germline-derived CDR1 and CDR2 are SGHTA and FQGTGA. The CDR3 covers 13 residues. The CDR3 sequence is CASSLTVNTEAFF. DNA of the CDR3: TGTGCCAGCAGCTTAACGGTGAACACTGAAGCTTTCTTT. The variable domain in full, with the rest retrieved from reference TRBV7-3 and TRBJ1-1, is GAGVSQTPSNKVTEKGKYVELRCDPISGHTALYWYRQSLGQGPEFLIYFQGTGAADDSGLPNDRFFAVRPEGSVSTLKIQRTERGDSAVYLCASSLTVNTEAFFGQGTRLTVV.

The CDR3 nucleotides are TGTGCCAGCAGCTTCCCGGGACAGGTCCTCCTCACCGGGGAGCTGTTTTTT. Translation gives CASSFPGQVLLTGELFF. V and J are TRBV5-4 and TRBJ2-2, with 8 bases fitting TRBD1. The CDR3 has 17 amino acids. The germline V gene has CDR1 SGHNT and CDR2 YYREEE (reference sequence). V dropped 2 bases and J dropped 4; count of bases not matched to a gene: 10.

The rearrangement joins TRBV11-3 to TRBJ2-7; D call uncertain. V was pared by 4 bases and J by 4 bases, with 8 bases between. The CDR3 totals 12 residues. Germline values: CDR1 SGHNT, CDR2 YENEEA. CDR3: CASSSSGYEQYF. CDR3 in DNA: TGTGCCAGCAGCTCCTCGGGTTACGAGCAGTACTTC.

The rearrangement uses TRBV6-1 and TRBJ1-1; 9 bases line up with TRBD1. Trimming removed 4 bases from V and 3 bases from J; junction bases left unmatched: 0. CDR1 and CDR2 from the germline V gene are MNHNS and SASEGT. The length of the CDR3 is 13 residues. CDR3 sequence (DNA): TGTGCCAGCAGTGGGACAGGGGACACTGAAGCTTTCTTT. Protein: CASSGTGDTEAFF.

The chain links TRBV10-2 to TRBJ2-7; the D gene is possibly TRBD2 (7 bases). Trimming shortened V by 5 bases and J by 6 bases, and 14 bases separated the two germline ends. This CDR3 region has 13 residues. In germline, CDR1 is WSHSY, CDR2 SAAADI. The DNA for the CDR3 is TGCGCCAGCAGTTACGCGGGGGCGGCCGAGCAGTACTTC. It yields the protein CASSYAGAAEQYF.

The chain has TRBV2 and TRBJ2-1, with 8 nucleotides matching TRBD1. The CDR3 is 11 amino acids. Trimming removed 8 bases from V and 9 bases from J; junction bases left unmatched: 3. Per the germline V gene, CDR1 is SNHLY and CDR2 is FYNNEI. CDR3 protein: CASHDRGEQFF. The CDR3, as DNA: TGTGCCAGCCACGACAGGGGTGAGCAGTTCTTC. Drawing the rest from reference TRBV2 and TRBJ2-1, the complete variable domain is EPEVTQTPSHQVTQMGQEVILRCVPISNHLYFYWYRQILGQKVEFLVSFYNNEISEKSEIFDDQFSVERPDGSNFTLKIRSTKLEDSAMYFCASHDRGEQFFGPGTRLTVL.

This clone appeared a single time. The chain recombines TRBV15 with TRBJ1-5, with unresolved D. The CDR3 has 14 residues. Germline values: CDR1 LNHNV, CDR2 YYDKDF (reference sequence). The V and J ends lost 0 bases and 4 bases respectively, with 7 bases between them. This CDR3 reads CATSREAINQPQHF. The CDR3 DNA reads TGTGCCACCAGCAGAGAAGCGATAAATCAGCCCCAGCATTTT.

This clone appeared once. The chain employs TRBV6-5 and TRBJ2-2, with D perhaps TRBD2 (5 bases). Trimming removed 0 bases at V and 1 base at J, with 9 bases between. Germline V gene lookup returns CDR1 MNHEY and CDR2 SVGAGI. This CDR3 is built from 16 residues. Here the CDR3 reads CASSYSSGRNTGELFF. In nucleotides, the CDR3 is TGTGCCAGCAGTTACTCGTCGGGGAGGAACACCGGGGAGCTGTTTTTT.

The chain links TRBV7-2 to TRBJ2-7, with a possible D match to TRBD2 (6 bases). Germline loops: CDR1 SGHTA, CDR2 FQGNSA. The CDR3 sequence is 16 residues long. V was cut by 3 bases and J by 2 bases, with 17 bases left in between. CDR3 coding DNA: TGTGCCAGCAGCTTTCGGGGCGGGGACTCAACCTACGAGCAGTACTTC. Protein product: CASSFRGGDSTYEQYF.

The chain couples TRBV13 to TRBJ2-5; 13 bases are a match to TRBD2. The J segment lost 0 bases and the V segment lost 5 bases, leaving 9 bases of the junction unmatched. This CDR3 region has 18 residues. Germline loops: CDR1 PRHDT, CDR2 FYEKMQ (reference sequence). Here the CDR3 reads CASSPKGLAGRNQETQYF. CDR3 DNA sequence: TGTGCCAGCAGCCCAAAGGGACTAGCGGGGAGAAACCAAGAGACCCAGTACTTC.

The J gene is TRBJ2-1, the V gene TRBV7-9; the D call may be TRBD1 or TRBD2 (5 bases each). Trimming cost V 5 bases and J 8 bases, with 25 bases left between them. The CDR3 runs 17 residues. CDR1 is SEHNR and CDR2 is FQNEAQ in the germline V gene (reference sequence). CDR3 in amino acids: CASSPRRGGRRLDEQFF. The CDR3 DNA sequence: TGTGCCAGCAGCCCCCGCCGTGGGGGACGGAGGTTGGATGAGCAGTTCTTC.

The CDR3 protein is CATSRDLGGIYEQYF. CDR3 DNA: TGTGCCACCAGCAGGGACCTAGGAGGGATCTACGAGCAGTACTTC. The chain is built from TRBV15 and TRBJ2-7, with D maybe TRBD2 (6 bases). Germline CDR1 reads LNHNV; CDR2 reads YYDKDF (reference sequence). Deletions cut 3 bases from V and 3 bases from J, with 15 bases between. This CDR3 comprises 15 residues.

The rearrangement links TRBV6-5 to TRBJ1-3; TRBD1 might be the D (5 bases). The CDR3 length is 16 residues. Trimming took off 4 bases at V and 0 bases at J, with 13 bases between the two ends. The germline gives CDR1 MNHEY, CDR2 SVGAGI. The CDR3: CASSWARDGSGNTIYF. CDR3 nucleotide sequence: TGTGCCAGCAGTTGGGCCAGGGACGGCTCTGGAAACACCATATATTTT.

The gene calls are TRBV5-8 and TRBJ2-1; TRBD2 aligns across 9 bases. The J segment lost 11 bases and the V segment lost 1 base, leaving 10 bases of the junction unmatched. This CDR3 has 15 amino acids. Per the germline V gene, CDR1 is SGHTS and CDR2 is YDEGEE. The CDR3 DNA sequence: TGTGCCAGCAGCTTGCGCCCTGTAGCGGGAGTTCAGCAGTTCTTC. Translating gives CASSLRPVAGVQQFF.

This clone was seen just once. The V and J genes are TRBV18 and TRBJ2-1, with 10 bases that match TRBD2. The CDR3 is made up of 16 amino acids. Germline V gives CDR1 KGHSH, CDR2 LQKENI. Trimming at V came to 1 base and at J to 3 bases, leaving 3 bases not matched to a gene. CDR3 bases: TGTGCCAGCTCACCACGACTAGCGGGTGTCTACAATGAGCAGTTCTTC. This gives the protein CASSPRLAGVYNEQFF.

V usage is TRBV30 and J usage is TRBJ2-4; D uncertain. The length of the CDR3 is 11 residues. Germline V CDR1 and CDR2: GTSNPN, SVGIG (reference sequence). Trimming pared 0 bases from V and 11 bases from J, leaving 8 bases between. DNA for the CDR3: TGTGCCTGGAGTGTAGCGCAGGTTCAGTACTTC. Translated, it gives CAWSVAQVQYF.

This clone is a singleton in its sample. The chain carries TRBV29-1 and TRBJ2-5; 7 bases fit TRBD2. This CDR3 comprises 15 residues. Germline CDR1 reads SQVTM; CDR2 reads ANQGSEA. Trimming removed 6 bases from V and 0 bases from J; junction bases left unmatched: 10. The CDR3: CSVRTRGLYQETQYF. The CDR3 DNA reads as TGCAGCGTCAGGACTAGGGGTCTGTACCAAGAGACCCAGTACTTC.